This T cell receptor (beta chain) was identified during a study of beta chain features in type 1 diabetes. Since all of the isolated RNA was reverse transcribed, expressed TCRB transcripts were what got sequenced. Repertoires were generated with immunoSEQ multiplex PCR, while TCRdb's copy carries only in-frame clones and drops some. The sample contains 95,000 to 150,000 clones, 16% of which appear only once. The CDR3 consists of 12 residues. Germline CDR1 and CDR2: SGHRS and YFSETQ. The ends were cut back, 4 bases at V and 5 bases at J, with 8 bases in the middle. Study observations and caveats: People with Type 1 diabetes carried modestly yet significantly shorter TCRB CDR3s in all four CD4+ subsets.

This clone was seen at least ten times. Its specificity is not known. The sequence was obtained from a man aged 30-40 years with type 1 diabetes. This chain joins TRBV5-1 and TRBJ2-3; no reliable D call. The sample consisted of central memory CD4+ T cells from blood. In DNA, the CDR3 is TGCGCCAGCAGCATCATAGGAGATACGCAGTATTTT. Translating gives CASSIIGDTQYF.